One sample yielded the 13 T cell receptor beta chains listed below, sequenced in a study of T-cell memory formation after mild COVID-19. TCRdb reanalysed the 5' RACE reads using MiXCR and keeps one entry per CDR3 protein. The data hold 200,000 to 250,000 distinct CDR3 sequences, with 15% to 20% observed a single time. The sample consisted of PBMCs or a T cell subset sorted from them (not recorded which). The receptors derive from a man between 18 and 29 years old who had mild COVID-19 (a few samples of this study predate the infection). Cell type and time point are not known.

This clonotype has only a few counts. This rearrangement joins TRBV5-1 to TRBJ2-1; possible D gene TRBD1, 5 bases. The CDR3 is 15 residues long. From germline, CDR1 is SGHRS and CDR2 YFSETQ. Trimming removed 0 bases from V and 7 bases from J, with 14 bases in between. The CDR3 nucleotides are TGCGCCAGCAGCTTGGAAGGGGCTACTGAGAATGAGCAGTTCTTC. Protein sequence: CASSLEGATENEQFF.

This clonotype was observed a handful of times. V and J are TRBV6-5 and TRBJ1-2, with a possible D match to TRBD1 (5 bases). Germline CDR1 reads MNHEY; CDR2 reads SVGAGI. The CDR3 length is 15 residues. V lost 0 bases and J lost 3, with 11 bases in between. CDR3 sequence: CASSYSGARDYGYTF. CDR3 nucleotides: TGTGCCAGCAGTTACTCCGGGGCAAGGGACTATGGCTACACCTTC.

The rearrangement links TRBV10-3 to TRBJ2-7; weak D call: TRBD1 (6 bases). V lost 3 bases and J 3 bases, leaving 12 bases between the germline ends. This CDR3 is built from 14 residues. Looked up from germline, CDR1 is ENHRY and CDR2 is SYGVKD. As DNA, the CDR3 is TGTGCCATCAGTGACGGGACAATCTTCTACGAGCAGTACGTC. This translates into CAISDGTIFYEQYV.

CDR3 residues: CASSVYANTEAFF. The DNA for the CDR3 is TGTGCCAGCAGTGTTTATGCGAACACTGAAGCTTTCTTT. The rearrangement joins TRBV2 to TRBJ1-1; no reliable D call. Germline values: CDR1 SNHLY, CDR2 FYNNEI. Between the trimmed V and J ends, which lost 4 bases and 1 base, there was a span of 7 bases. The CDR3 runs to 13 residues.

This clonotype came up many times. This chain uses TRBV5-1 with TRBJ1-4, with D perhaps TRBD1 (5 bases). Germline CDR1 and CDR2: SGHRS and YFSETQ. This CDR3 has 15 residues. Trimming shortened V by 2 bases and J by 7 bases, and 15 bases separated the two germline ends. CDR3: CASSFASTGGEKLFF. Here the CDR3 DNA reads TGCGCCAGCAGCTTCGCGTCAACAGGAGGTGAAAAACTGTTTTTT.

The table lists this clonotype with a few counts. CDR3 protein: CAWTPAGGILNEQFF. CDR3 sequence (DNA): TGTGCCTGGACCCCAGCGGGGGGGATTCTCAATGAGCAGTTCTTC. The rearrangement joins TRBV30 to TRBJ2-1, with 10 bases that match TRBD2. Germline lookup yields CDR1 GTSNPN and CDR2 SVGIG (reference sequence). The V segment lost 4 bases and the J segment 6 bases; nucleotides outside the gene matches: 9. CDR3 length equals 15 residues.

This clonotype was detected ten times or more. This chain links TRBV18 with TRBJ1-1; the D gene is possibly TRBD1 (5 bases). Germline CDR1 KGHSH, CDR2 LQKENI. Trimming took off 5 bases at V and 1 base at J, with 11 bases between the two ends. The CDR3 is 14 amino acids. The CDR3 DNA follows: TGTGCCAGCTCATTGGGGCAAAAGAACACTGAAGCTTTCTTT. Its protein is CASSLGQKNTEAFF. Filled out from reference TRBV18 and TRBJ1-1, the complete variable domain reads NAGVMQNPRHLVRRRGQEARLRCSPMKGHSHVYWYRQLPEEGLKFMVYLQKENIIDESGMPKERFSAEFPKEGPSILRIQQVVRGDSAAYFCASSLGQKNTEAFFGQGTRLTVV.

This clonotype has more than one count but fewer than ten. The rearrangement uses TRBV7-9 and TRBJ2-7; 8 nucleotides line up with TRBD1. This CDR3 has 17 residues. The V segment lost 1 base and the J segment 2 bases; nucleotides outside the gene matches: 10. The germline V gene encodes CDR1 SEHNR and CDR2 FQNEAQ (reference sequence). The CDR3 DNA reads as TGTGCCAGCAGCTTAGTCCCTATTCGGACAGGGACCTACGAGCAGTACGTC. This sequence encodes CASSLVPIRTGTYEQYV.

This clonotype appeared many times. V gene TRBV18 combines with J gene TRBJ2-2; D is unresolved. Trimming removed 3 bases from V and 1 base from J, with 6 bases in between. The CDR3 loop spans 14 amino acids. Germline loops: CDR1 KGHSH, CDR2 LQKENI. The CDR3 nucleotides are TGTGCCAGCTCACCGGACCAGAACACCGGGGAGCTGTTTTTT. This encodes CASSPDQNTGELFF.

This clonotype appeared a few times. The chain recombines TRBV12-5 with TRBJ2-3; D is ambiguous. Trimming took 5 bases from V and 6 from J, leaving 9 bases between them. This CDR3 is 12 amino acids long. CDR1 and CDR2 (germline): LGHNT, FRNRAP. The CDR3 DNA sequence: TGTGCTAGTGGTCCGGCTGGGGATACGCAGTATTTT. The encoded protein is CASGPAGDTQYF.

The chain employs TRBV5-1 and TRBJ2-3; 12 positions match TRBD2. In germline, CDR1 is SGHRS, CDR2 YFSETQ. This CDR3 has 14 amino acids. V gave up 9 bases and J gave up 4 bases; unmatched junction bases: 6. This CDR3 is CATSSGGVADTQYF. Here the CDR3 DNA reads TGCGCCACCTCTAGCGGGGGGGTCGCAGATACGCAGTATTTT. Supplemented by reference TRBV5-1 and TRBJ2-3, the full variable domain reads KAGVTQTPRYLIKTRGQQVTLSCSPISGHRSVSWYQQTPGQGLQFLFEYFSETQRNKGNFPGRFSGRQFSNSRSEMNVSTLELGDSALYLCATSSGGVADTQYFGPGTRLTVL.

The genes are TRBV9 and TRBJ2-1, with D possibly matching TRBD1 (6 bases). This CDR3 is built from 13 residues. Trimming took off 5 bases at V and 4 bases at J, with 10 bases between the two ends. Per germline, CDR1 SGDLS and CDR2 YYNGEE. CDR3: CASSVDRYNEQFF. In DNA form, the CDR3 reads TGTGCCAGCAGTGTCGACAGGTACAATGAGCAGTTCTTC.

This clonotype was picked up a small number of times. This chain connects TRBV28 to TRBJ2-2; D is undetermined. The CDR3 consists of 18 residues. Trimming took 7 bases from V and 4 from J, leaving 25 bases between them. Germline V lookup: CDR1 MDHEN, CDR2 SYDVKM. The CDR3 region has the DNA TGTGCCAGCACCCCTAGGCTGGGTCTCTCACTCGGCACCGGGGAGCTGTTTTTT. It yields the protein CASTPRLGLSLGTGELFF.